This passage covers 24 T cell receptor beta chains from one sample sequenced in a study of blood T cells in healthy people across ages. A second roughly 6 to 12 cycle PCR used barcoded and J-beta primers. Each CDR3 protein gets one entry after TCRdb re-called the 5' RACE reads with MiXCR. The data show about 560,000 distinct CDR3 sequences, about 29% seen once. The data were also submitted as part of a second study, on T cells of mothers and their children.

Sequencing used blood. The origin of the receptors is a boy aged 2 to 10 in good health.

The genes are TRBV7-9 and TRBJ2-5; 7 nucleotides line up with TRBD1. Trimming took 5 bases from V and 3 from J; bases not matched to a gene: 12. This CDR3 has 16 amino acids. Germline values: CDR1 SEHNR, CDR2 FQNEAQ (reference sequence). CDR3 region: CASSTLTTGVEETQYF. The CDR3 bases are TGTGCCAGCAGCACATTGACCACAGGGGTCGAAGAGACCCAGTACTTC.

This chain uses TRBV2 with TRBJ2-1; a weak D match, TRBD2 (6 bases). The length of the CDR3 is 15 residues. Trimming stripped 2 bases from V and 5 bases from J, with 13 bases between. Germline loops: CDR1 SNHLY, CDR2 FYNNEI. CDR3 DNA sequence: TGTGCCAGCAGTGAATGGTCTAGCGAAAACAATGAGCAGTTCTTC. This encodes CASSEWSSENNEQFF.

J is TRBJ2-4 and V is TRBV20-1, with a tentative D call TRBD1 (5 bases). CDR1 and CDR2 (germline): DFQATT, SNEGSKA (reference sequence). This CDR3 region has 14 residues. The germline V and J ends were trimmed by 5 bases and 0 bases, with 11 bases remaining between them. CDR3 nucleotides: TGCAGTGCTGGGGCAGATATAGCCAAAAACATTCAGTACTTC. Its translation is CSAGADIAKNIQYF.

The chain joins TRBV7-2 to TRBJ2-3, with D perhaps given as TRBD1 or TRBD2 (6 bases each). CDR3 length: 14 amino acids. Germline V lookup: CDR1 SGHTA, CDR2 FQGNSA. The V end lost 1 base, the J end lost 9 bases, and 14 bases lay between the germline ends. The CDR3: CASSLGGGQMTQYF. CDR3 bases: TGTGCCAGCAGCTTAGGTGGGGGGCAGATGACGCAGTATTTT.

This clonotype was detected a few times. As DNA, the CDR3 is TGCGCCAGCAGGGCCGGGACAGGGAGAGGCACTGAAGCTTTCTTT. It translates to CASRAGTGRGTEAFF. The chain has TRBV5-1 and TRBJ1-1, with 9 bases that match TRBD1. This CDR3 region has 15 residues. The trim removed 5 bases at V and 4 bases at J, leaving 9 bases unmatched. The germline V gene encodes CDR1 SGHRS and CDR2 YFSETQ.

The chain is built from TRBV9 and TRBJ2-3; D is unclear. The CDR3 sequence is 11 residues long. Between the trimmed V and J ends, which lost 3 bases and 5 bases, there was a span of 4 bases. The germline V gene encodes CDR1 SGDLS and CDR2 YYNGEE. CDR3 DNA sequence: TGTGCCAGCAGCGGCATAGATACGCAGTATTTT. Amino acids: CASSGIDTQYF.

The genes are TRBV15 and TRBJ2-5; TRBD2 agrees at 11 bases. The better agreement between TRBJ2-1 and the DNA end casts doubt on the J call. This CDR3 contains 15 residues. CDR1 is LNHNV and CDR2 is YYDKDF in the germline V gene (reference sequence). The CDR3 DNA reads TGTGCCACCAGCAGAGAGGCACTAGCGGGAGTAGAGCAGTTCTTC. Translation gives CATSREALAGVEQFF.

This clonotype occurred a few times. CDR3 in DNA: TGTGCCACCGGACAGGTCCAAGAGACCCAGTACTTC. Amino acid sequence: CATGQVQETQYF. The rearrangement links TRBV10-3 to TRBJ2-5; 7 bases fit TRBD1. Trimming took 10 bases from V and 1 from J; bases not matched to a gene: 3. Per the germline V gene, CDR1 is ENHRY and CDR2 is SYGVKD. This CDR3 is built from 12 residues.

The rearrangement links TRBV29-1 to TRBJ2-7; 9 bases are a match to TRBD1. CDR3 size: 11 residues. In germline, CDR1 is SQVTM, CDR2 ANQGSEA. V lost 6 bases to trimming and J lost 6 bases; unmatched junction nucleotides: 3. CDR3 protein: CSVGTGPEQYF. The CDR3 region has the DNA TGCAGCGTGGGGACAGGGCCCGAGCAGTACTTC.

J is TRBJ2-5 and V is TRBV24-1; 7 positions match TRBD1. The CDR3 is 13 amino acids. Trimming took 4 bases from V and 6 from J; bases not matched to a gene: 4. CDR1 is KGHDR, CDR2 SFDVKD, per germline. Written as DNA, the CDR3 is TGTGCCACCAGTGAAGGGGGCCGAAAGACCCAGTACTTC. Translating gives CATSEGGRKTQYF.

This clonotype was observed a handful of times. This chain joins TRBV29-1 and TRBJ1-2; D is perhaps TRBD1 (6 bases). With 1 base removed from V and 4 bases from J, the gap between germline ends came to 19 bases. Germline CDR1 and CDR2: SQVTM and ANQGSEA. The CDR3 is 16 residues long. CDR3: CSVEGGRYPTGYGYTF. CDR3 coding DNA: TGCAGCGTTGAAGGGGGGCGGTACCCCACGGGCTATGGCTACACCTTC.

In its sample, this clonotype was seen a few times. In DNA form, the CDR3 reads TGTGCCAGCAGGCCCAATTCACCCCTCCACTTT. The encoded protein is CASRPNSPLHF. J is TRBJ1-6 and V is TRBV7-9; D gene unclear. V gave up 6 bases and J gave up 7 bases, with 4 bases separating them. The germline CDR1 and CDR2 sequences are SEHNR and FQNEAQ (reference sequence). The CDR3 length is 11 residues.

The chain uses TRBV3-1 and TRBJ2-3, with D perhaps TRBD1 or TRBD2 (5 bases each). With 3 bases removed from V and 0 bases from J, the gap between germline ends came to 7 bases. Germline lookup yields CDR1 LGHDT and CDR2 YNNKEL (reference sequence). The CDR3 length is 14 residues. DNA for the CDR3: TGTGCCAGCAGCCAGGGGGTTAGCACAGATACGCAGTATTTT. Protein product: CASSQGVSTDTQYF.

This clonotype came up a few times. The chain carries TRBV24-1 and TRBJ1-4; D remains unclear. V lost 5 bases and J lost 6, with 18 bases in between. There are 16 residues in the CDR3. From germline, CDR1 is KGHDR and CDR2 SFDVKD. The CDR3 loop is CATSAEGFEGHEKLFF. CDR3 coding DNA: TGTGCCACCAGTGCCGAAGGTTTCGAGGGCCATGAAAAACTGTTTTTT.

Concerning this clonotype: The junction shows a germline mismatch at one end, possibly a read error. The CDR3 DNA sequence: TGTGCCGGCAGTTTTCTCTCCCCTACTAGCGGGAGTGGTTTTGGCGGGGAGCTGTTTTTT. Protein: CAGSFLSPTSGSGFGGELFF. The chain is built from TRBV28 and TRBJ2-2; 11 bases are shared with TRBD2. The germline V gene has CDR1 MDHEN and CDR2 SYDVKM. This CDR3 comprises 20 residues. The complete variable domain, with remaining parts taken from reference TRBV28 and TRBJ2-2, reads DVKVTQSSRYLVKRTGEKVFLECVQDMDHENMFWYRQDPGLGLRLIYFSYDVKMKEKGDIPEGYSVSREKKERFSLILESASTNQTSMYLCAGSFLSPTSGSGFGGELFFGEGSRLTVL.

The chain carries TRBV7-9 and TRBJ2-3; 8 bases match TRBD2. Per the germline V gene, CDR1 is SEHNR and CDR2 is FQNEAQ (reference sequence). Losses at the gene ends were 6 bases for V and 4 bases for J; bases not matched to a gene: 12. CDR3 size: 16 residues. DNA for the CDR3: TGTGCCAGCAGGTCTAGAACGGGAGGGCCCTCAGATACGCAGTATTTT. Residues: CASRSRTGGPSDTQYF.

The chain links TRBV9 to TRBJ2-1; D not certain. From germline, CDR1 is SGDLS and CDR2 YYNGEE. Between the trimmed V and J ends, which lost 0 bases and 4 bases, there was a span of 11 bases. The CDR3 covers 15 residues. For the CDR3, the DNA is TGTGCCAGCAGCGTAGGTAGGTCAGGATACAATGAGCAGTTCTTC. Residues: CASSVGRSGYNEQFF.

This clonotype was seen a handful of times. The chain carries TRBV19 and TRBJ2-7; 7 positions match TRBD1. The CDR3 length is 15 residues. V was pared by 3 bases and J by 0 bases, with 5 bases of the junction left unmatched. CDR1 and CDR2 (germline): LNHDA, SQIVND (reference sequence). CDR3 DNA: TGTGCCAGTAGTATCTCGGACAGGAGCTCCTACGAGCAGTACTTC. It specifies CASSISDRSSYEQYF.

V usage is TRBV10-3 and J usage is TRBJ2-5, with 11 bases fitting TRBD2. The ends lost 2 bases at V and 1 base at J; junction bases unmatched: 9. Germline V CDR1 and CDR2: ENHRY, SYGVKD. The CDR3 spans 18 residues. In nucleotides, the CDR3 is TGTGCCATCAGTGAGAAAGGGAGTAGCGGGGGGGTCCAAGAGACCCAGTACTTC. Its protein is CAISEKGSSGGVQETQYF.

This clonotype has only a few counts. The chain employs TRBV4-2 and TRBJ2-7, with 10 bases identical to TRBD2. V lost 3 bases and J lost 0; bases outside the gene matches: 2. The CDR3 totals 15 residues. CDR1 is LGHNA and CDR2 is YNFKEQ in the germline V gene. The CDR3, as DNA: TGTGCCAGCAGCCAGCGGACTAGCGGCTCCTACGAGCAGTACTTC. Its translation is CASSQRTSGSYEQYF.

The chain employs TRBV7-9 and TRBJ2-3; D is possibly TRBD1 (6 bases). V lost 5 bases and J 6 bases, leaving 24 bases between the germline ends. Germline loops: CDR1 SEHNR, CDR2 FQNEAQ (reference sequence). CDR3 length equals 17 residues. CDR3 sequence: CASSLRKGDKGSDTQYF. CDR3 nucleotides: TGTGCCAGCAGCCTTAGGAAGGGGGACAAAGGGTCCGATACGCAGTATTTT.

The CDR3 reads CAIGATEQETQYF. The CDR3 nucleotides read TGTGCCATCGGGGCGACGGAACAAGAGACCCAGTACTTC. The rearrangement links TRBV10-3 to TRBJ2-5, with D possibly matching TRBD1 (5 bases). V gave up 8 bases and J gave up 2 bases, with 12 bases separating them. Germline lookup yields CDR1 ENHRY and CDR2 SYGVKD. The CDR3 is 13 residues long.

The gene calls are TRBV6-5 and TRBJ2-7, with D hard to call. Germline V gene lookup returns CDR1 MNHEY and CDR2 SVGAGI. Trimming cost V 4 bases and J 0 bases, with 10 bases left between them. This CDR3 comprises 14 residues. DNA for the CDR3: TGTGCCAGCAGTTCCCCGAGTCTCTCCTACGAGCAGTACTTC. It codes for CASSSPSLSYEQYF.

The chain has TRBV7-8 and TRBJ2-5, with TRBD2 matching over 8 bases. The tail of the sequence fits TRBJ2-1 better, so the J call may be wrong. This CDR3 is built from 17 residues. Germline V gene lookup returns CDR1 SGHVS and CDR2 FQNEAQ. The CDR3: CASSPLAGYSSYNEQFF. CDR3 DNA sequence: TGTGCCAGCAGCCCTCTAGCGGGTTACAGCTCCTACAATGAGCAGTTCTTC.